Following are 28 T cell receptor beta chains from one sample sequenced in a study of shared clonotypes between healthy human individuals. Terminally differentiated effector memory CD45RA+ cells were left out of the naive CD8 fraction, which was CD45RO-negative and positively selected for CCR7. Libraries were prepared by immunoSEQ multiplex PCR; TCRdb keeps only in-frame clonotypes and omits some of them. The sample contains about 590,000 clones, roughly 96% of which appear only once. Sample: naive CD8+ T cells sorted from blood. Receptors originate from a woman under 40 in good health.

The gene calls are TRBV7-9 and TRBJ2-7; no definite D call. Between the trimmed V and J ends, which lost 5 bases and 5 bases, there was a span of 10 bases. CDR1 and CDR2 (germline): SEHNR, FQNEAQ (reference sequence). CDR3 length equals 12 residues. The CDR3 is CASSPKTDEQYF. As DNA, the CDR3 is TGTGCCAGCAGCCCAAAGACCGACGAGCAGTACTTC.

V is TRBV7-9 and J is TRBJ2-2, with D tentatively TRBD1 (6 bases). Trimming left V 5 bases short and J 2 bases short, with 15 bases between. The V gene's germline CDR1 is SEHNR and CDR2 FQNEAQ (reference sequence). This CDR3 region has 16 residues. The CDR3 protein is CASSPTQGRNTGELFF. The CDR3 DNA is TGTGCCAGCAGCCCGACGCAGGGGAGAAACACCGGGGAGCTGTTTTTT.

The CDR3 nucleotides are TGTGCCAGCAGTTTATCGGGGCTTTTCTTAACAGGGAACGAGCAGTACTTC. This encodes CASSLSGLFLTGNEQYF. The V call is TRBV28, the J call TRBJ2-7; a possible D gene is TRBD1 (6 bases). The CDR3 length is 17 residues. V was clipped by 1 base and J by 5 bases, with 21 bases between them. Germline V lookup: CDR1 MDHEN, CDR2 SYDVKM.

The chain employs TRBV25-1 and TRBJ2-5; 7 bases agree with TRBD1. The V gene's germline CDR1 is MGHDK and CDR2 SYGVNS. Losses at the gene ends were 6 bases for V and 5 bases for J; bases not matched to a gene: 9. The CDR3 length is 14 residues. The CDR3 here is CASRRQGPRETQYF. The DNA for the CDR3 is TGTGCCAGCAGAAGACAGGGACCCCGGGAGACCCAGTACTTC.

The rearrangement joins TRBV2 to TRBJ2-7; a weak D match, TRBD1 (6 bases). The CDR3 covers 14 residues. Germline assignment: CDR1 SNHLY and CDR2 FYNNEI. The ends were cut back, 2 bases at V and 2 bases at J, with 10 bases in the middle. CDR3 residues: CASSERDTTYEQYF. The CDR3 region has the DNA TGTGCCAGCAGTGAAAGGGACACTACCTACGAGCAGTACTTC. Full variable domain (missing parts from reference TRBV2 and TRBJ2-7): EPEVTQTPSHQVTQMGQEVILRCVPISNHLYFYWYRQILGQKVEFLVSFYNNEISEKSEIFDDQFSVERPDGSNFTLKIRSTKLEDSAMYFCASSERDTTYEQYFGPGTRLTVT.

This chain uses TRBV6-1 with TRBJ1-5, with a possible D match to TRBD1 (5 bases). V was pared by 4 bases and J by 7 bases, with 11 bases between. The CDR3 contains 13 residues. Germline CDR1 is MNHNS and CDR2 is SASEGT. In DNA, the CDR3 is TGTGCCAGCAGTGCTGTCCGGGGGCAGCCCCAGCATTTT. It codes for CASSAVRGQPQHF.

The chain combines TRBV23-1 with TRBJ2-4; 8 bases are shared with TRBD1. TRBV23-1 is given ORF status, its function remaining uncertain. The junction had 3 bases not matched to a gene; V was cut back by 0 bases and J by 5 bases. The CDR3 runs 15 residues. The CDR3 reads CASSQSPGGQNIQYF. In DNA, the CDR3 is TGCGCCAGCAGTCAATCCCCAGGGGGCCAAAACATTCAGTACTTC.

CDR3 sequence (DNA): TGTGCCAGTAGTATGCCGAGGGTACAGGGGTACAATGAGCAGTTCTTC. Encoded protein: CASSMPRVQGYNEQFF. V and J are TRBV19 and TRBJ2-1; 7 bases match TRBD1. The V gene end was trimmed by 3 bases and the J gene end by 4 bases; junction bases not matched to a gene: 9. The CDR3 covers 16 residues. CDR1 LNHDA and CDR2 SQIVND come from the germline V gene (reference sequence).

The V gene is TRBV29-1, the J gene TRBJ2-5, with 7 bases matching TRBD1. Germline V gives CDR1 SQVTM, CDR2 ANQGSEA. Unmatched junction bases numbered 7, after V lost 2 bases and J lost 4 bases. The CDR3 runs 14 residues. CDR3 residues: CSVEPTGFLETQYF. As DNA, the CDR3 is TGCAGCGTTGAACCGACAGGGTTTTTAGAGACCCAGTACTTC.

This clone was detected once. The V and J genes are TRBV28 and TRBJ1-5; D is unclear. The CDR3 runs 15 residues. Looked up from germline, CDR1 is MDHEN and CDR2 is SYDVKM. Trimming shortened V by 6 bases and J by 0 bases, and 12 bases separated the two germline ends. The CDR3 region has the DNA TGTGCCAGCAGCCTAACGGGTATTAGCAATCAGCCCCAGCATTTT. Residues: CASSLTGISNQPQHF.

J is TRBJ2-7 and V is TRBV6-5; 12 bases agree with TRBD1. CDR1 is MNHEY and CDR2 is SVGAGI in the germline V gene. The CDR3 runs 15 residues. Trimming removed 5 bases from V and 6 bases from J; junction bases left unmatched: 8. CDR3 DNA: TGTGCCAGCAGTCAGCCGGGACAGGGGGCGAGCGAGCAGTACTTC. This sequence encodes CASSQPGQGASEQYF.

This chain joins TRBV28 and TRBJ1-2; D is undetermined. V gave up 7 bases and J gave up 3 bases, with 12 bases separating them. Germline V CDR1 and CDR2: MDHEN, SYDVKM. This CDR3 has 13 residues. The CDR3 coding sequence is TGTGCCAGCAATTTGGCTGAACACTATGGCTACACCTTC. It codes for CASNLAEHYGYTF.

V gene TRBV4-2 combines with J gene TRBJ1-1, with unresolved D. The CDR3 is 18 residues long. Per germline, CDR1 LGHNA and CDR2 YNFKEQ. V was cut by 1 base and J by 0 bases, with 18 bases left in between. The CDR3 reads CASSQGTVLGYLNTEAFF. CDR3 DNA sequence: TGTGCCAGCAGCCAAGGGACGGTGCTCGGGTACCTGAACACTGAAGCTTTCTTT.

This rearrangement joins TRBV19 to TRBJ1-1; maybe TRBD1 (5 bases). The V gene lost 5 bases and the J gene lost 3 bases, with 16 bases spanning the gap. This CDR3 region has 15 residues. Germline assignment: CDR1 LNHDA and CDR2 SQIVND (reference sequence). CDR3 sequence (DNA): TGTGCCAGTAGTCCTCAGGGAGGTCTTGACACTGAAGCTTTCTTT. This gives the protein CASSPQGGLDTEAFF. The full variable domain, completed using reference TRBV19 and TRBJ1-1, is DGGITQSPKYLFRKEGQNVTLSCEQNLNHDAMYWYRQDPGQGLRLIYYSQIVNDFQKGDIAEGYSVSREKKESFPLTVTSAQKNPTAFYLCASSPQGGLDTEAFFGQGTRLTVV.

V usage is TRBV19 and J usage is TRBJ1-2; a possible D gene is TRBD1 (5 bases). Germline CDR1 and CDR2: LNHDA and SQIVND (reference sequence). V lost 2 bases and J 3 bases, leaving 16 bases between the germline ends. CDR3 length: 16 residues. CDR3 in DNA: TGTGCCAGTAGTATACTCTCTGCAGGGATGGACTATGGCTACACCTTC. Its translation is CASSILSAGMDYGYTF. Full variable domain (remainder filled in from reference TRBV19 and TRBJ1-2): DGGITQSPKYLFRKEGQNVTLSCEQNLNHDAMYWYRQDPGQGLRLIYYSQIVNDFQKGDIAEGYSVSREKKESFPLTVTSAQKNPTAFYLCASSILSAGMDYGYTFGSGTRLTVV.

The chain is built from TRBV15 and TRBJ2-7, with D perhaps TRBD2 (5 bases). Germline lookup yields CDR1 LNHNV and CDR2 YYDKDF (reference sequence). Trimming shortened V by 7 bases and J by 5 bases, and 12 bases separated the two germline ends. The CDR3 spans 12 residues. CDR3 loop: CATTSPGDEQYF. The CDR3 nucleotides read TGTGCCACCACGAGCCCCGGGGACGAGCAGTACTTC.

The chain is built from TRBV5-5 and TRBJ2-7; D uncertain. The CDR3 length is 11 residues. From germline, CDR1 is SGHKS and CDR2 YYEKEE (reference sequence). V lost 2 bases and J 3 bases, leaving 3 bases between the germline ends. CDR3 sequence: CASSFNYEQYF. The DNA for the CDR3 is TGTGCCAGCAGCTTCAACTACGAGCAGTACTTC.

The sample holds a few counts of this clone. This chain links TRBV7-9 with TRBJ2-5; D remains ambiguous. This CDR3 region has 16 residues. The germline CDR1 and CDR2 sequences are SEHNR and FQNEAQ (reference sequence). V lost 5 bases to trimming and J lost 4 bases, with 20 bases between them. This CDR3 reads CASSPRNGPAGETQYF. In DNA form, the CDR3 reads TGTGCCAGCAGCCCTCGGAACGGCCCCGCAGGAGAGACCCAGTACTTC. The whole variable domain, remainder taken from reference TRBV7-9 and TRBJ2-5, is DTGVSQNPRHKITKRGQNVTFRCDPISEHNRLYWYRQTLGQGPEFLTYFQNEAQLEKSRLLSDRFSAERPKGSFSTLEIQRTEQGDSAMYLCASSPRNGPAGETQYFGPGTRLLVL.

As to this clone: A read error may account for a junction end that differs from germline. Different DNA sequences within this sample yield the same CDR3. The chain carries TRBV19 and TRBJ1-1; D not certain. Germline V lookup: CDR1 LNHDA, CDR2 SQIVND (reference sequence). The CDR3 sequence is 13 residues long. The CDR3 spells CASSIWGANEAFF. CDR3 nucleotide sequence: TGCGCCAGTAGTATTTGGGGAGCGAATGAAGCTTTCTTT.

V is TRBV7-9 and J is TRBJ2-7; tentative D call: TRBD2 (6 bases). The germline CDR1 and CDR2 sequences are SEHNR and FQNEAQ (reference sequence). CDR3 size: 15 residues. V lost 4 bases to trimming and J lost 0 bases, with 13 bases between them. In nucleotides, the CDR3 is TGTGCCAGCAGCTCTCCGACTAGTTCCTCCTACGAGCAGTACTTC. This encodes CASSSPTSSSYEQYF.

The chain combines TRBV19 with TRBJ2-1, with 9 bases matching TRBD1. V was clipped by 5 bases and J by 9 bases; unmatched bases: 11. CDR3 size: 15 residues. Germline V gene lookup returns CDR1 LNHDA and CDR2 SQIVND (reference sequence). The DNA for the CDR3 is TGTGCCAGTAGTCTGGGACAGGGTCCACGAGTTGAGCAGTTCTTC. Translation: CASSLGQGPRVEQFF.

The table lists this clone with a count of one. The J gene is TRBJ2-7, the V gene TRBV28; 8 bases map to TRBD2. CDR1 is MDHEN, CDR2 SYDVKM, per germline. The CDR3 spans 14 residues. The trim removed 3 bases at V and 3 bases at J, leaving 4 bases unmatched. The CDR3 sequence: CASSFGSGNYEQYF. The CDR3 DNA sequence: TGTGCCAGCAGTTTTGGTAGCGGGAACTACGAGCAGTACTTC.

The chain links TRBV5-6 to TRBJ2-7; D may be TRBD1 (6 bases). CDR3 length equals 14 residues. Per germline, CDR1 SGHDT and CDR2 YYEEEE. V was clipped by 0 bases and J by 2 bases, with 9 bases between them. Here the CDR3 reads CASSLGDITYEQYF. CDR3 bases: TGTGCCAGCAGCTTGGGGGACATCACCTACGAGCAGTACTTC.

The genes are TRBV13 and TRBJ1-1, with 10 bases lining up with TRBD1. The V segment lost 5 bases and the J segment 5 bases; nucleotides outside the gene matches: 8. Germline lookup yields CDR1 PRHDT and CDR2 FYEKMQ (reference sequence). This CDR3 region has 15 residues. The CDR3 sequence is CASSPAGTGDTEAFF. The CDR3 DNA reads TGTGCCAGCAGCCCGGCCGGGACAGGGGATACTGAAGCTTTCTTT.

A few counts support this clone. The genes are TRBV27 and TRBJ1-2; TRBD1 agrees at 8 bases. From germline, CDR1 is MNHEY and CDR2 SMNVEV (reference sequence). The CDR3 extends over 11 amino acids. With 8 bases clipped from V and 7 bases from J, the junction kept 3 bases outside the gene matches. The CDR3 region has the DNA TGTGCCAGCGGACAGGGTGCTGGCTACACCTTC. Residues: CASGQGAGYTF.

The CDR3 nucleotides read TGTGCCAGCAGCCGAACAGGGATACCAGGTCAGCCCCAGCATTTT. This codes for CASSRTGIPGQPQHF. V is TRBV13 and J is TRBJ1-5, with D possibly TRBD1 on 6 matching bases. There are 15 residues in the CDR3. V dropped 5 bases and J dropped 6 bases, with 17 bases sitting between them. The germline V gene has CDR1 PRHDT and CDR2 FYEKMQ (reference sequence).

The chain combines TRBV27 with TRBJ1-2; D call uncertain. This CDR3 region has 15 residues. V was pared by 5 bases and J by 4 bases, with 17 bases between. Germline CDR1 and CDR2: MNHEY and SMNVEV (reference sequence). CDR3 residues: CASSPQSLLGYGYTF. The DNA of the CDR3 is TGTGCCAGCAGTCCACAGAGCCTACTAGGCTATGGCTACACCTTC.

The chain couples TRBV6-5 to TRBJ1-4; D unclear. In germline, CDR1 is MNHEY, CDR2 SVGAGI. V was pared by 7 bases and J by 7 bases, with 13 bases between. This CDR3 comprises 13 residues. The CDR3 DNA reads TGTGCCAGCACCCCGGGGTACGGTGAAAAACTGTTTTTT. It is translated as CASTPGYGEKLFF.